This T cell receptor beta chain was observed in a study of T cell clonality in common variable immunodeficiency. As regards this clone: The read finishes 3 residues shy of the CDR3 end, and the germline J gene is used to complete it.

Profiling relied on immunoSEQ multiplex PCR, and the TCRdb table lists in-frame clones only, not all of them. The sample gives around 39,000 clones, none seen only once, and the top ten clones hold around 3.1%. V lost 7 bases to trimming and J lost 0 bases, with 10 bases between them. Germline V lookup: CDR1 MGHDK, CDR2 SYGVNS. CDR3 length equals 14 residues. The chain combines TRBV25-1 with TRBJ2-1, with D tentatively TRBD1 (5 bases). This receptor was obtained from a person aged 18 to 70 in good health. The sequencing sample was made of peripheral blood mononuclear cells. The sequenced part of the CDR3 DNA is TGTGCCAGCATTCAGGGAAGCTCCTACAATGAG. Translation: CASIQGSSYNE. The entire CDR3 sequence reads CASIQGSSYNEQFF.